Each of the 19 T cell receptor beta chains below was sequenced from the same sample in a study of cytotoxic CD8 clonotypes in ibrutinib-treated CLL. Profiling relied on immunoSEQ multiplex PCR, and the TCRdb table lists in-frame clones only, not all of them. Here the sample spans tens of thousands of clones, approximately 50% being singletons. Sequencing was performed on PBMCs, taken at disease progression, from a patient treated with ibrutinib. These receptors originate from a human donor with chronic lymphocytic leukemia.

This chain uses TRBV19 with TRBJ2-2; D remains unclear. Trimming pared 5 bases from V and 0 bases from J, leaving 10 bases between. The CDR3 is 15 amino acids. The germline V gene encodes CDR1 LNHDA and CDR2 SQIVND (reference sequence). The CDR3: CASSFGLANTGELFF. CDR3 DNA sequence: TGTGCCAGTAGTTTCGGGCTAGCGAACACCGGGGAGCTGTTTTTT.

V is TRBV12-5 and J is TRBJ2-1, with 14 bases identical to TRBD2. The V gene's germline CDR1 is LGHNT and CDR2 FRNRAP. V trimming: 2 bases; J trimming: 1 base; junction bases outside the gene matches: 1. The CDR3 runs 17 residues. The CDR3 here is CASGLRTSGRSYNEQFF. In DNA form, the CDR3 reads TGTGCTAGTGGTTTGAGGACTAGCGGGAGGTCCTACAATGAGCAGTTCTTC.

The chain carries TRBV28 and TRBJ2-7, with D possibly being TRBD1 (6 bases). V shed 6 bases and J shed 1 base, with 19 bases lying between them. The CDR3 has 16 amino acids. Germline CDR1 is MDHEN and CDR2 is SYDVKM. The CDR3 bases are TGTGCCAGCAGGGGACCCTTAGGACAGCGATCCTACGAGCAGTACTTC. Translation gives CASRGPLGQRSYEQYF.

The CDR3 DNA is TGTGCCAGCAGCCCCGGGACAGGGTGGCGGGGCTACACCTTC. It yields the protein CASSPGTGWRGYTF. V usage is TRBV5-6 and J usage is TRBJ1-2; 9 positions agree with TRBD1. Per germline, CDR1 SGHDT and CDR2 YYEEEE. Unmatched junction bases numbered 9, after V lost 4 bases and J lost 8 bases. This CDR3 is 14 amino acids long.

The J gene is TRBJ2-4, the V gene TRBV7-8; D possibly matches TRBD1 or TRBD2 (5 bases each). The CDR3 covers 16 residues. The V end was cut by 5 bases, the J end by 8 bases, with 22 bases between. Germline CDR1 SGHVS, CDR2 FQNEAQ. CDR3: CASSLGHQGGGHIQYF. The CDR3 coding sequence is TGTGCCAGCAGCCTTGGACACCAAGGTGGGGGACACATTCAGTACTTC.

The rearrangement joins TRBV5-1 to TRBJ2-7; weak D call: TRBD1 (6 bases). The CDR3 spans 16 residues. The V gene lost 4 bases and the J gene lost 2 bases, with 19 bases spanning the gap. Germline V CDR1 and CDR2: SGHRS, YFSETQ. The CDR3 here is CASSPGQIEWPYEQYF. CDR3 bases: TGCGCCAGCAGCCCAGGACAGATCGAGTGGCCCTACGAGCAGTACTTC.

This clone was counted only a few times. The chain is built from TRBV10-3 and TRBJ1-4; D gene uncertain. Germline lookup yields CDR1 ENHRY and CDR2 SYGVKD. The CDR3 is 15 amino acids. The germline V and J ends were trimmed by 2 bases and 5 bases, with 12 bases remaining between them. CDR3 sequence reads: CAISETGRKNEKLFF. The CDR3, as DNA: TGTGCCATCAGTGAGACTGGGCGGAAAAATGAAAAACTGTTTTTT.

The chain carries TRBV4-2 and TRBJ1-1, with D tentatively TRBD1 (6 bases). V lost 1 base and J 3 bases, leaving 12 bases between the germline ends. The CDR3 runs to 15 residues. Germline-derived CDR1 and CDR2 are LGHNA and YNFKEQ. CDR3 amino acids: CASSQAVQGDTEAFF. CDR3 sequence (DNA): TGTGCCAGCAGCCAAGCGGTACAGGGCGACACTGAAGCTTTCTTT.

In this sample, this clone turned up a few times. The V and J genes are TRBV6-1 and TRBJ1-1; D call uncertain. Trimming cost V 1 base and J 0 bases, with 9 bases left between them. There are 15 residues in the CDR3. CDR1 and CDR2 from the germline V gene are MNHNS and SASEGT. The CDR3 is CASSEEGQLNTEAFF. CDR3 sequence (DNA): TGTGCCAGCAGTGAAGAGGGCCAATTGAACACTGAAGCTTTCTTT.

J is TRBJ1-1 and V is TRBV25-1; no firm D call. V lost 1 base, J lost 1 base, and 16 bases lay in between. CDR3 length: 17 residues. The V gene's germline CDR1 is MGHDK and CDR2 SYGVNS. The CDR3 loop reads CASSESPLPEWNTEAFF. Written as DNA, the CDR3 is TGTGCCAGCAGTGAATCTCCACTACCGGAGTGGAACACTGAAGCTTTCTTT.

This clone was seen just once. The V gene is TRBV10-3, the J gene TRBJ2-7; 7 positions agree with TRBD2. From germline, CDR1 is ENHRY and CDR2 SYGVKD. This CDR3 has 17 amino acids. The trim removed 2 bases at V and 0 bases at J, leaving 10 bases unmatched. The CDR3 is CAISEPLLGGSSYEQYF. The CDR3 DNA follows: TGTGCCATCAGTGAGCCCCTTCTTGGCGGGAGCTCCTACGAGCAGTACTTC.

The rearrangement links TRBV7-2 to TRBJ1-6; 9 bases match TRBD1. There are 16 residues in the CDR3. The junction had 2 bases not matched to a gene; V was cut back by 5 bases and J by 0 bases. The germline V gene encodes CDR1 SGHTA and CDR2 FQGNSA. CDR3 in DNA: TGTGCCAGCAGCCGGGACAGGGTCTCCTATAATTCACCCCTCCACTTT. Translated: CASSRDRVSYNSPLHF.

This clone was counted a few times. The chain recombines TRBV5-4 with TRBJ1-6; 11 bases agree with TRBD1. Trimming cost V 0 bases and J 8 bases; bases outside gene matches: 4. Germline assignment: CDR1 SGHNT and CDR2 YYREEE (reference sequence). This CDR3 has 16 amino acids. The CDR3 DNA reads as TGTGCCAGCAGCTTGGGCGGGACAGGGGGTTATTCACCCCTCCACTTT. Amino acid sequence: CASSLGGTGGYSPLHF.

The V and J genes are TRBV6-1 and TRBJ2-3; D unresolved. Trimming shortened V by 3 bases and J by 3 bases, and 1 base separated the two germline ends. Looked up from germline, CDR1 is MNHNS and CDR2 is SASEGT. This CDR3 is 11 amino acids long. CDR3 DNA sequence: TGTGCCAGCAGTGATACAGATACGCAGTATTTT. Protein sequence: CASSDTDTQYF.

The chain joins TRBV7-3 to TRBJ2-2, with a possible D match to TRBD2 (5 bases). V shed 4 bases and J shed 6 bases, with 12 bases lying between them. Looked up from germline, CDR1 is SGHTA and CDR2 is FQGTGA. The CDR3 consists of 14 residues. The CDR3 coding sequence is TGTGCCAGCAGCTCTCTTGGAGGTGCCGGGGAGCTGTTTTTT. Encoded protein: CASSSLGGAGELFF.

The chain employs TRBV2 and TRBJ2-7, with 10 bases lining up with TRBD1. CDR1 is SNHLY, CDR2 FYNNEI, per germline. The CDR3 consists of 15 residues. The junction had 6 bases not matched to a gene; V was cut back by 2 bases and J by 5 bases. The CDR3 DNA reads as TGTGCCAGCAGTGAAAGTGGGACAGGGGTCGACGAGCAGTACTTC. The encoded protein is CASSESGTGVDEQYF.

This chain joins TRBV10-3 and TRBJ2-7, with TRBD2 matching over 7 bases. Germline assignment: CDR1 ENHRY and CDR2 SYGVKD. The CDR3 consists of 11 residues. The CDR3 loop is CAVAGSYEQYF. The DNA of the CDR3 is TGTGCGGTAGCGGGCTCCTACGAGCAGTACTTC.

The chain uses TRBV6-1 and TRBJ2-1; D remains unclear. The CDR3 is 11 residues long. The V gene's germline CDR1 is MNHNS and CDR2 SASEGT. The V gene lost 6 bases and the J gene lost 5 bases, with 5 bases spanning the gap. Written as DNA, the CDR3 is TGTGCCAGCAGCGCTCACAATGAGCAGTTCTTC. Its protein product is CASSAHNEQFF.

This clone was counted only a few times. The V and J genes are TRBV5-6 and TRBJ1-2; D gene unclear. With 3 bases removed from V and 4 bases from J, the gap between germline ends came to 19 bases. This CDR3 region has 16 residues. Germline V gene sequence: CDR1 SGHDT, CDR2 YYEEEE. CDR3 protein: CASSSTPGNKVYGYTF. The DNA of the CDR3 is TGTGCCAGCAGCTCAACCCCAGGTAACAAGGTCTATGGCTACACCTTC.